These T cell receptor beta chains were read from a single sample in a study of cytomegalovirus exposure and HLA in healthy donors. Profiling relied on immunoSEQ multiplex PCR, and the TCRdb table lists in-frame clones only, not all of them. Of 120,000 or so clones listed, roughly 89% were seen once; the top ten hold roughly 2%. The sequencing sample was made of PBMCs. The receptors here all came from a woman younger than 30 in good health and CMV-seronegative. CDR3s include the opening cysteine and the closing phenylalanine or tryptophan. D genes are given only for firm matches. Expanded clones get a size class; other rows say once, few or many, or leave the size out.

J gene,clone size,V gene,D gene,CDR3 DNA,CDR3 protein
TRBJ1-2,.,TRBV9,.,TGTGCCAGCAGCGGCTTAGGGACATTTACCGACTATGGCTACACCTTC,CASSGLGTFTDYGYTF
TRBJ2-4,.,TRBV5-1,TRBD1,TGCGCCAGCAGCTTGGCCGATGGGACAGGGGAAATGTTACAGGCCAAAAACATTCAGTACTTC,CASSLADGTGEMLQAKNIQYF
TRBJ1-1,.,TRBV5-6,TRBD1,TGTGCCAGCAGCTTTGGGACAGGGGGCACTGAAGCTTTCTTT,CASSFGTGGTEAFF
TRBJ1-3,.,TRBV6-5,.,TGTGCCAGCAGTTACTCGAAATGGACAGAAAACACCATATATTTT,CASSYSKWTENTIYF
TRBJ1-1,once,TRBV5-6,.,TGTGCCAGCAGCGGGGGGTTGAACACTGAAGCTTTCTTT,CASSGGLNTEAFF
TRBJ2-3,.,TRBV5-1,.,TGCGCCAGCAGCTTGGATCTTAGCGCCACTAGCACAGATACGCAGTATTTT,CASSLDLSATSTDTQYF
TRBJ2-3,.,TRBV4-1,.,TGCGCCAGCAGCCAAGTAGGGGCTGGCACAGATACGCAGTATTTT,CASSQVGAGTDTQYF
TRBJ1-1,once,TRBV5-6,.,TGTGCCAGCAGCTTGGGAGGGCCAACTGAAGCTTTCTTT,CASSLGGPTEAFF
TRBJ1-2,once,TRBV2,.,TGTGCCAGCAGGGAGGAATCTGAAAACAGAGCCCATACCTTC,CASREESENRAHTF
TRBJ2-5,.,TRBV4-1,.,TGCGCCAGCAGCCAAGATAGAGAGACCCAGTACTTC,CASSQDRETQYF
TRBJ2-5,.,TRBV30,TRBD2,TGTGCCTGGAGTATCCCGCCCACCGGAACTAGCGGGAGGGAGACCCAGTACTTC,CAWSIPPTGTSGRETQYF
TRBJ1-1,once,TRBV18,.,TGTGCCAGCTCGCCAGGGCTGAACACTGAAGCTTTCTTT,CASSPGLNTEAFF
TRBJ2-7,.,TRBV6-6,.,TGTGCCAGCAACGCGGGACTCTCCTACGAGCAGTACTTC,CASNAGLSYEQYF
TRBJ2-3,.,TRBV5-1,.,TGCGCCAGCAGCGGAACAGGCCGGGAGATAAGGCCGGATACGCAGTATTTT,CASSGTGREIRPDTQYF
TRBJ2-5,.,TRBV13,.,TGTGCCAGCAGCTTCGACCCAATACTAGCAGGGGAGACCCAGTACTTC,CASSFDPILAGETQYF
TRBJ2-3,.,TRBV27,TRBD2,TGTGCCAGCTTCCCTAGCGGCCCTAGCACAGATACGCAGTATTTT,CASFPSGPSTDTQYF
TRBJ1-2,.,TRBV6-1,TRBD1,TGTGCCAGCAGTAGGGGGCGCATTATCTCCTATGGCTACACCTTC,CASSRGRIISYGYTF
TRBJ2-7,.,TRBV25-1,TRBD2,TGTGCCAGCAGTGGGACTAGCGGGAGCCTCGAGCAGTACTTC,CASSGTSGSLEQYF
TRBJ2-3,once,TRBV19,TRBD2,TGTGCCAGTCGGGGGGCAGATACGCAGTATTTT,CASRGADTQYF
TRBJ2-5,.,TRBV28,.,TGTGCCAGCTCGACGGGAGAGACCCAGTACTTC,CASSTGETQYF
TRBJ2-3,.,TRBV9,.,TGTGCCAGCAGACGCGGGACTTTTACAGATACGCAGTATTTT,CASRRGTFTDTQYF
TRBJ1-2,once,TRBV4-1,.,TGCGCCAGCACCGAAGTAGGTAGCAGATTATCTAACTATGGCTACACCTTC,CASTEVGSRLSNYGYTF
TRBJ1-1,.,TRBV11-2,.,TGTGCCAGCAGCTTAGTGGGGGGTAGGACTCCGGAAGCTTTCTTT,CASSLVGGRTPEAFF
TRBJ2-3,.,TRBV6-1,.,TGTGCCAGCAACTCAGGGTCTAGCACAGATACGCAGTATTTT,CASNSGSSTDTQYF
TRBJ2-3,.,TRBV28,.,TGTGCCAGCAGTTTGGCAAATACGCAGTATTTT,CASSLANTQYF
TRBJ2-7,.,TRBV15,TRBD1,TGTGCCACCAGGACACAGGGGGATCCCTACGAGCAGTACTTC,CATRTQGDPYEQYF
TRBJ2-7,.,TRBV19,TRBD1,TGTGCCAGTAGTATCTCCGGGACAGGAGACTACGAGCAGTACTTC,CASSISGTGDYEQYF
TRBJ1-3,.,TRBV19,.,TGTGCCAGTAGCGAAAGAGTCTCTGGAAACACCATATATTTT,CASSERVSGNTIYF
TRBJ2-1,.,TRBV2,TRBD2,TGTGCCAGCAGGAAGGCTAGCGGGGTATACAATGAGCAGTTCTTC,CASRKASGVYNEQFF
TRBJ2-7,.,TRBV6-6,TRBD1,TGTGCCAGCAGCAACACAGGGGTCGAGCAGTACTTC,CASSNTGVEQYF
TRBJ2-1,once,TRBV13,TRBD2,TGTGCCAGCAGCCCGGGACTAGGGCACAATGAGCAGTTCTTC,CASSPGLGHNEQFF
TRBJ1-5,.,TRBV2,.,TGTGCCAGCAGTGAGTTCCGGAGAGAGCAGCCCCAGCATTTT,CASSEFRREQPQHF
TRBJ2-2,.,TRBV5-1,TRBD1,TGCGCCAGCAGCTGGACAGGGGGCGTCGCCGGGGAGCTGTTTTTT,CASSWTGGVAGELFF
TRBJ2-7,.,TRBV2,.,TGTGCCAGCAGTGGGGTGTTTGAGGTTGGAAAGAGGACCTACGAGCAGTACTTC,CASSGVFEVGKRTYEQYF
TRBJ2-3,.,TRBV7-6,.,TGTGCCAGCAGCTCTAGGACTCGCACAGATACGCAGTATTTT,CASSSRTRTDTQYF
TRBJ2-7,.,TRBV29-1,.,TGCAGCGGAAAAACAGGGTTTGGCGAGCAGTACTTC,CSGKTGFGEQYF
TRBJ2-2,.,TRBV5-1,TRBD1,TGCGCCAGCAGCCCAGTGGGGACAGGGAACACCGGGGAGCTGTTTTTT,CASSPVGTGNTGELFF
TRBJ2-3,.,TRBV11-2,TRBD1,TGTGCCAGCAGCCCACGGTGGAGGACAGGGTCAGATACGCAGTATTTT,CASSPRWRTGSDTQYF
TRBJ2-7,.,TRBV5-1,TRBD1,TGCGCCAGCAGCACTACGGGACAGGGCTACGAGCAGTACTTC,CASSTTGQGYEQYF
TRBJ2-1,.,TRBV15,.,TGTGCCACCAGCAGTGCCGGGGAGCGTCAAAGGTTATTTTGGAATGAGCAGTTCTTC,CATSSAGERQRLFWNEQFF
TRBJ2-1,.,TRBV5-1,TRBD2,TGCGCCAGCAGCTTAGCGGGAGTTGACAATGAGCAGTTCTTC,CASSLAGVDNEQFF
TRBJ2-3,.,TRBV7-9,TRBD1,TGTGCCAGCAGCCAGGGGGTGGTCTTAACAGATACGCAGTATTTT,CASSQGVVLTDTQYF